This is a list of T cell receptor beta chains from one sample in a study of Graves' ophthalmopathy and Graves' hyperthyroidism. From the multiplex PCR reads, TCRdb called clonotypes with MiXCR, one entry per CDR3 protein. The table shows about 400,000 distinct CDR3 sequences, with 15% to 20% occurring only once. Sequenced material: peripheral blood. The receptor source for this set is a woman aged 18-29 years with Graves' ophthalmopathy. CDR3s include the opening cysteine and the closing phenylalanine or tryptophan. The order of the fields is V gene, J gene, clone size, D gene, CDR3 DNA, CDR3 protein. The D gene is left open where the match is weak. Some rows mark clone size as missing; the rest say once, few, many or name a class of expanded clone.

TRBV12-3/TRBV12-4	TRBJ1-1	-	-	TGTGCCAGCAGTTACTTGCCAGGGCCAGGGACTGAAGCTTTCTTT	CASSYLPGPGTEAFF
TRBV19	TRBJ1-1	many	-	TGTGCCAGTAGGTCCAGGCCACCCCTTAACACTGAAGCTTTCTTT	CASRSRPPLNTEAFF
TRBV15	TRBJ1-1	many	-	TGTGCCACCAGCAGAGCACTCAGTCAGATGAACACTGAAGCTTTCTTT	CATSRALSQMNTEAFF
TRBV6-1	TRBJ1-2	few	-	TGTGCCAGCAGACCTGGCAGAGGTTATGGCTACACCTTC	CASRPGRGYGYTF
TRBV6-2/TRBV6-3	TRBJ1-5	many	-	TGTGCCAGCAGTGGCGCGGGGGGCAGACAGCCCCAGCATTTT	CASSGAGGRQPQHF
TRBV30	TRBJ2-2	many	TRBD2	TGTGCCTTCTCGGGACTAGCGGGGGGTACGAACACCGGGGAGCTGTTTTTT	CAFSGLAGGTNTGELFF
TRBV6-5	TRBJ1-2	many	-	TGTGCCAGCAGTTACAGGGCAATGCTTCGGTTGGGCTACACCTTC	CASSYRAMLRLGYTF
TRBV19	TRBJ2-7	many	-	TGTGCCAGTATGGAATCGGGGTATTCCTACGAGCAGTACTTC	CASMESGYSYEQYF
TRBV27	TRBJ1-5	many	TRBD1	TGTGCCAGCGGGACAGGGTATCAGCCCCAGCATTTT	CASGTGYQPQHF
TRBV12-3/TRBV12-4	TRBJ2-5	-	-	TGTGCCAGCGGGGGGACAAGACCGGCGGGGACCCAGTACTTC	CASGGTRPAGTQYF
TRBV2	TRBJ2-4	many	TRBD2	TGTGCCAGCAGTGCGACTAGCCGGCAATACTTC	CASSATSRQYF
TRBV12-3/TRBV12-4	TRBJ2-2	many	-	TGTGCCAGCAGTTTACGGAGGACGGAGACCGGGGAGCTGTTTTTT	CASSLRRTETGELFF
TRBV12-5	TRBJ2-5	few	TRBD1	TGTGCTAGTGGGGGACAGGGGTCCCGGGAGACCCAGTACTTC	CASGGQGSRETQYF
TRBV28	TRBJ1-1	many	-	TGTGCCAGCAGTTTAGCAGGGGCAAGGAACACTGAAGCTTTCTTT	CASSLAGARNTEAFF
TRBV30	TRBJ2-3	few	-	TGTGCCTGGGGGTTAACTAGTGTCGCTACGCAGTATTTT	CAWGLTSVATQYF
TRBV9	TRBJ1-3	many	-	TGTGCCAGCAGCGCGACCTCCAAGGCAGTGTCTGGAAACACCATATATTTT	CASSATSKAVSGNTIYF
TRBV7-8	TRBJ2-5	many	TRBD1	TGTGCCAGCAGCTCCCGGACTAACAGGGGGATCGGAGAGACCCAGTACTTC	CASSSRTNRGIGETQYF
TRBV7-2	TRBJ1-5	many	-	TGTGCCAGCAGCCATTTCCGGGATAATCAGCCCCAGCATTTT	CASSHFRDNQPQHF
TRBV20-1	TRBJ2-5	many	-	TGCAGTGCTAGTTGTCCCCAGGAGACCCAGTACTTC	CSASCPQETQYF
TRBV6-1	TRBJ1-2	-	-	TGTGCCAGCAGCCAGCGGGCCGTTTATGGCTACACCTTC	CASSQRAVYGYTF
TRBV28	TRBJ2-2	many	-	TGTGCCAGCAGCCCTCTGGGGGAGCTGTTTTTT	CASSPLGELFF
TRBV6-5	TRBJ2-7	few	-	TGTGCCAGCAGTTCCCCTTCCTCAGACTACGAGCAGTACTTC	CASSSPSSDYEQYF
TRBV10-3	TRBJ1-5	many	TRBD1	TGTGCCATCATTAGAACAGGGGATAGCAATCAGCCCCAGCATTTT	CAIIRTGDSNQPQHF
TRBV12-3/TRBV12-4	TRBJ1-5	-	-	TGTGCCAGCAGTTTATGGTTGAATAGCAATCAGCCCCAGCATTTT	CASSLWLNSNQPQHF
TRBV7-3	TRBJ2-7	many	TRBD1	TGTGCCAGCAGCGGACAGGGGATCGGGAGGTCTTTTAACCGAAACTCCTACGAGCAGTACTTC	CASSGQGIGRSFNRNSYEQYF
TRBV11-2	TRBJ2-5	many	-	TGTGCCAGCAGCTTAAATGAGAGGACCCAGTACTTC	CASSLNERTQYF
TRBV28	TRBJ1-1	-	-	TGTGCCAGCACCCGGGACGGAACCGCTGAAGCTTTCTTT	CASTRDGTAEAFF
TRBV12-3/TRBV12-4	TRBJ1-1	-	-	TGTGCCAGCTCTCAGCAGGCCATGAACACTGAAGCTTTCTTT	CASSQQAMNTEAFF
TRBV6-5	TRBJ2-4	many	TRBD1	TGTGCCAGCAGTCGGACAGGGCAAAACATTCAGTACTTC	CASSRTGQNIQYF
TRBV12-3/TRBV12-4	TRBJ2-7	many	TRBD1	TGTGCCAGCAGTCCCGGACAGGGGCGCGACGAGCAGTACTTC	CASSPGQGRDEQYF
TRBV12-3/TRBV12-4	TRBJ2-5	few	-	TGTGCCAGCAGTCCAGGAGATTCGCGAGAGACCCAGTACTTC	CASSPGDSRETQYF
TRBV10-2	TRBJ1-1	many	-	TGCGCCAGCAGTGAGGCGACGGGCGAGACTGAAGCTTTCTTT	CASSEATGETEAFF
TRBV27	TRBJ1-6	many	-	TGTGCCAGCAGTTTACAGGTGAACTCACCCCTCCACTTT	CASSLQVNSPLHF
TRBV6-2/TRBV6-3	TRBJ2-2	many	-	TGTGCCAGCAGTTACACGCCCACGGGAACCGGGGAGCTGTTTTTT	CASSYTPTGTGELFF
TRBV24-1	TRBJ2-5	-	-	TGTGCCACCAGTGATTTTCAGTCGGCCCGAGGTGGCTGGTCCCAGTACTTC	CATSDFQSARGGWSQYF
TRBV9	TRBJ1-2	many	TRBD1	TGTGCCAGCAGCCCCAGACGATGGACAGGGGACCTTGAGAACTATGGCTACACCTTC	CASSPRRWTGDLENYGYTF
TRBV7-2	TRBJ2-2	many	TRBD1	TGTGCCAGCAGCTGGAAAGGGGGCTTATCCGGGGAGCTGTTTTTT	CASSWKGGLSGELFF
TRBV10-3	TRBJ1-1	-	-	TGTGCCATCACAGACAGTCAGGGTGAAGCTTTCTTT	CAITDSQGEAFF
TRBV19	TRBJ2-5	many	TRBD2	TGTGCCAGTAGTAGTAAGAGCGGGAGCGGCATAGTAGCGACCCAGTACTTC	CASSSKSGSGIVATQYF
TRBV20-1	TRBJ2-7	many	-	TGCAGTGCTATCGACATCGTTCAGTACTTC	CSAIDIVQYF
TRBV30	TRBJ1-5	many	-	TGTGCCTGGAGTCCCTACGTGGGGTGGGATCAGCCCCAGCATTTT	CAWSPYVGWDQPQHF
TRBV2	TRBJ1-5	many	TRBD1	TGTGCCAGCACACGGGGGACAGGACGGGGCAATCAGCCCCAGCATTTT	CASTRGTGRGNQPQHF
TRBV6-2/TRBV6-3	TRBJ2-7	many	TRBD2	TGTGCCAGCAGTTACGGCGGGAGAATCTCTCGCGAGCAGTACTTC	CASSYGGRISREQYF
TRBV7-2	TRBJ2-5	many	-	TGTGCCAGCAGCTTGATAGAGACCCAGTACTTC	CASSLIETQYF
TRBV7-2	TRBJ1-1	many	TRBD1	TGTGCCAGCAGCCCCGGGACAGGGGGCGTAGCTTTCTTT	CASSPGTGGVAFF
TRBV29-1	TRBJ2-5	many	-	TGCAGCGTTTTTTATTGGGAGAGAGATCAAGAGACCCAGTACTTC	CSVFYWERDQETQYF
TRBV6-1	TRBJ1-1	-	TRBD1	TGTGCCAGCAGGATACAGGGGGCAGACACTGAAGCTTTCTTT	CASRIQGADTEAFF
TRBV20-1	TRBJ2-5	-	TRBD2	TGCAGTGCCGAACGGACTAGCGGGGAGACCCAGTACTTC	CSAERTSGETQYF
TRBV6-1	TRBJ1-1	many	-	TGTGCCAGCAGGGATTTGGGACTCCAGAACACTGAAGCTTTCTTT	CASRDLGLQNTEAFF
TRBV28	TRBJ2-5	many	-	TGTGCCAGCAGCCTTGACATGGCCGGGGGAGAGACCCAGTACTTC	CASSLDMAGGETQYF
TRBV6-2/TRBV6-3	TRBJ2-2	-	-	TGTGCCAGCACTTCCGGGCCAAACACCGGGGAGCTGTTTTTT	CASTSGPNTGELFF
TRBV5-1	TRBJ1-1	many	-	TGCGCCAGCAGCCTCCACGGTTCCACTGAAGCTTTCTTT	CASSLHGSTEAFF
TRBV20-1	TRBJ2-7	many	TRBD2	TGCAGTGCTTCAACAGGACTAGCGGGAAGGATCTTTTCCTACGAGCAGTACTTC	CSASTGLAGRIFSYEQYF
TRBV12-3/TRBV12-4	TRBJ1-1	many	-	TGTGCCAGCAGTTTATCGGGGAAAGCTTTCTTT	CASSLSGKAFF
TRBV11-2	TRBJ2-7	few	TRBD2	TGTGCCAGCAGCTTAGGACTAGCGGGAGCGGGTTACGAGCAGTACTTC	CASSLGLAGAGYEQYF
TRBV12-3/TRBV12-4	TRBJ1-5	many	-	TGTGCCGGCAGTTCATTTGGGATGGACAATCAGCCCCAGCATTTT	CAGSSFGMDNQPQHF
TRBV10-1	TRBJ1-5	many	-	TGCGCCAGCAGGAGACAGGCCCTCAGAAATCAGCCCCAGCATTTT	CASRRQALRNQPQHF
TRBV5-1	TRBJ2-7	many	TRBD2	TGCGCCAGCAGCGGGACTAGCGGGAGCGGGCCCTACGAGCAGTACTTC	CASSGTSGSGPYEQYF
TRBV28	TRBJ1-1	-	TRBD1	TGTGCCAGCAGTTTGACAGGGGGAAGAGCTTTCTTT	CASSLTGGRAFF
TRBV5-1	TRBJ2-7	many	TRBD2	TGCGCCAGCAGCTCGGGGGTCGGGAGGAGGATCTCCTACGAGCAGTACTTC	CASSSGVGRRISYEQYF